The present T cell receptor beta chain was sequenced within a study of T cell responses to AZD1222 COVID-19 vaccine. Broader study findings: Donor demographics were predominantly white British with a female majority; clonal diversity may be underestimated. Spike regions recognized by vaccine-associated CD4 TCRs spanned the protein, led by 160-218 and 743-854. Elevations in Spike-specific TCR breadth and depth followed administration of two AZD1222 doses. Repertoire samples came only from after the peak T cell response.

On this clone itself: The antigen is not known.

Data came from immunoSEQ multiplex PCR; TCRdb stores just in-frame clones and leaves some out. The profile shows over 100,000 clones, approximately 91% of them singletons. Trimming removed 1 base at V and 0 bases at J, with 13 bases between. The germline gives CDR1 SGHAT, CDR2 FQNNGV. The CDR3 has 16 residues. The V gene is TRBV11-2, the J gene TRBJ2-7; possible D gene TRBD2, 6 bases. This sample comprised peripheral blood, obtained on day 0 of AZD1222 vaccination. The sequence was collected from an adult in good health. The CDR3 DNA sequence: TGTGCCAGCAGCTTAGCCCCCGGCGGGACCTCCTACGAGCAGTACGTC. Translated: CASSLAPGGTSYEQYV.